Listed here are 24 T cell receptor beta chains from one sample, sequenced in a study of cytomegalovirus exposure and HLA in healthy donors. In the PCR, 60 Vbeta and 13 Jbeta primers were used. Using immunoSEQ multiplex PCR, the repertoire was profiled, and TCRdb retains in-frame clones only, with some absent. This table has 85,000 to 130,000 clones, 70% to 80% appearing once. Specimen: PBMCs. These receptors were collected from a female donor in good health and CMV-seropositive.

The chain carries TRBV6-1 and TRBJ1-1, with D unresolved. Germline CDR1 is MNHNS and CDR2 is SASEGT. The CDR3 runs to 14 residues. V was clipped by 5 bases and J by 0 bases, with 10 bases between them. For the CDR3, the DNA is TGTGCCAGCAGTAGCGGGGTTATGAACACTGAAGCTTTCTTT. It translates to CASSSGVMNTEAFF.

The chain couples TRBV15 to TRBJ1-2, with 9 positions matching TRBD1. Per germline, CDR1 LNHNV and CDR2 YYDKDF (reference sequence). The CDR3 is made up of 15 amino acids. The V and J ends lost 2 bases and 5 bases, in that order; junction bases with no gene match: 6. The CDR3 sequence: CATSRQRDRAYGYTF. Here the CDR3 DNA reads TGTGCCACCAGCAGACAAAGGGACAGGGCGTATGGCTACACCTTC.

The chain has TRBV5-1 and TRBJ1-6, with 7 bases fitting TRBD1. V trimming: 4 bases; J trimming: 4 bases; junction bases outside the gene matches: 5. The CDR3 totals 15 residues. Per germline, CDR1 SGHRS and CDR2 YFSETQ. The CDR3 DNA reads TGCGCCAGCAGCCCCAGGGGGGAGTATAATTCACCCCTCCACTTT. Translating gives CASSPRGEYNSPLHF. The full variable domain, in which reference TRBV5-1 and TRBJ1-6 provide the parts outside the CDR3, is KAGVTQTPRYLIKTRGQQVTLSCSPISGHRSVSWYQQTPGQGLQFLFEYFSETQRNKGNFPGRFSGRQFSNSRSEMNVSTLELGDSALYLCASSPRGEYNSPLHFGNGTRLTVT.

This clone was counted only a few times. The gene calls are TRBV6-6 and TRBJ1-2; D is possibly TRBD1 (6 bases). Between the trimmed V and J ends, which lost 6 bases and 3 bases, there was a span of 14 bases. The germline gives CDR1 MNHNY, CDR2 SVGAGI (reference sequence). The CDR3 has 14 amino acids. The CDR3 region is CASSVKAGDYGYTF. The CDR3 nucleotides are TGTGCCAGCAGCGTAAAGGCAGGGGACTATGGCTACACCTTC.

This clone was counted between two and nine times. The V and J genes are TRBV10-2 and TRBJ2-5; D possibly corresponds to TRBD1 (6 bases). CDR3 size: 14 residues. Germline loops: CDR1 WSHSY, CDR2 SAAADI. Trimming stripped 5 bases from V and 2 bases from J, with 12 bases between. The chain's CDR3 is CASSSSRGQETQYF. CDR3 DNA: TGCGCCAGCAGTTCGAGTAGGGGGCAAGAGACCCAGTACTTC.

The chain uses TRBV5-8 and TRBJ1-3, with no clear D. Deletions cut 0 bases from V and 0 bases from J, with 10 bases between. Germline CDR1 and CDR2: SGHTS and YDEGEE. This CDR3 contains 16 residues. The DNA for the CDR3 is TGTGCCAGCAGCTTGGGGCGGCAGAGCTCTGGAAACACCATATATTTT. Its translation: CASSLGRQSSGNTIYF.

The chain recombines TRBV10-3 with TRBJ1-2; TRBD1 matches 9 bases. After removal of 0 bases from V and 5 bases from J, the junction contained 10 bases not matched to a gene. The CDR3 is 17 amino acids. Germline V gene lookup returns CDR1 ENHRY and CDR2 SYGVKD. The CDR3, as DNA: TGTGCCATCAGTGAGTCGACAGGGGGGCGTAATCTTTATGGCTACACCTTC. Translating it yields CAISESTGGRNLYGYTF.

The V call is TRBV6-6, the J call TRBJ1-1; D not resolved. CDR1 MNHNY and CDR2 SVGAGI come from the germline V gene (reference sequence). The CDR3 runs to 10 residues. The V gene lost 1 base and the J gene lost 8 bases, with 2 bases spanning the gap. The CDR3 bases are TGTGCCAGCAGTTACTTAGAAGCTTTCTTT. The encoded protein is CASSYLEAFF.

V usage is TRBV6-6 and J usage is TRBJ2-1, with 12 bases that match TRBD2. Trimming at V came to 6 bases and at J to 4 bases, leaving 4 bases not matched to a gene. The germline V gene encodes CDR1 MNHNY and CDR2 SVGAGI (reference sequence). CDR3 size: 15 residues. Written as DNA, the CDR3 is TGTGCCAGCAGCCGACTAGCGGGAGAATACAATGAGCAGTTCTTC. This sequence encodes CASSRLAGEYNEQFF.

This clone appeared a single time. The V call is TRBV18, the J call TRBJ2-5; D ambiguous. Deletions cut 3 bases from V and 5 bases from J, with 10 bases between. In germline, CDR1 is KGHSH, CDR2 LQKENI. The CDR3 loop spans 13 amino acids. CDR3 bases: TGTGCCAGCTCACCCGGAGAGAGGGAGACCCAGTACTTC. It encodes CASSPGERETQYF.

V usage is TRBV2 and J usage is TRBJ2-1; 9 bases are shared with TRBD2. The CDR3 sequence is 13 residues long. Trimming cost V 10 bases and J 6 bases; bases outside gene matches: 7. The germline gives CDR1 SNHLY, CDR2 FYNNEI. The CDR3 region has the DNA TGTGCCACCACGGGACTAGCTTTCAATGAGCAGTTCTTC. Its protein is CATTGLAFNEQFF.

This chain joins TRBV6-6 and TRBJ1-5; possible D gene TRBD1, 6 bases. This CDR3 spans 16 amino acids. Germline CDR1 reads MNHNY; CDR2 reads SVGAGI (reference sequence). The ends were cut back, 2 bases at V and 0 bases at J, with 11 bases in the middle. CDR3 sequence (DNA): TGTGCCAGCAGTTACAATCCCAGGGGTAGCAATCAGCCCCAGCATTTT. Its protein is CASSYNPRGSNQPQHF.

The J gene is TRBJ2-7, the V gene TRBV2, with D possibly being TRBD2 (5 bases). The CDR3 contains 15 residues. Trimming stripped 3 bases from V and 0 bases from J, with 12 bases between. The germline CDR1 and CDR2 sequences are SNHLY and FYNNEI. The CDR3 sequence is CASSDVALDSYEQYF. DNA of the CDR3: TGTGCCAGCAGTGACGTAGCGCTTGACTCCTACGAGCAGTACTTC. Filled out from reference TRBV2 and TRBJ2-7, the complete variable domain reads EPEVTQTPSHQVTQMGQEVILRCVPISNHLYFYWYRQILGQKVEFLVSFYNNEISEKSEIFDDQFSVERPDGSNFTLKIRSTKLEDSAMYFCASSDVALDSYEQYFGPGTRLTVT.

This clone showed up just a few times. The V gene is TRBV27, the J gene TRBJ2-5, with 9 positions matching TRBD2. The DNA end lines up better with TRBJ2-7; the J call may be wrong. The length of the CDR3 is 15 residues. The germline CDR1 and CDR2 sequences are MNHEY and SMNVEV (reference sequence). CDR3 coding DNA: TGTGCCAGCAGTTTAGGGCTAGCGGGGCTATACGAGCAGTACTTC. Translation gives CASSLGLAGLYEQYF.

The CDR3 DNA sequence: TGTGCCAGCAGCTTAATGGGCAGGGGGCTATCTGAAGCTTTCTTT. This codes for CASSLMGRGLSEAFF. The V and J genes are TRBV7-2 and TRBJ1-1, with TRBD1 matching 8 bases. CDR1 SGHTA and CDR2 FQGNSA come from the germline V gene. This CDR3 is 15 amino acids long. The J segment lost 6 bases and the V segment lost 2 bases, leaving 8 bases of the junction unmatched.

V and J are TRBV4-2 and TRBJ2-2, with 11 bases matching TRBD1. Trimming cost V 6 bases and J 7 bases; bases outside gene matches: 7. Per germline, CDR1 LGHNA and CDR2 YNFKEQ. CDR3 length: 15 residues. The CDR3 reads CASRAGQGGIGELFF. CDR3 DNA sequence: TGTGCCAGCAGGGCGGGACAGGGGGGAATCGGGGAGCTGTTTTTT.

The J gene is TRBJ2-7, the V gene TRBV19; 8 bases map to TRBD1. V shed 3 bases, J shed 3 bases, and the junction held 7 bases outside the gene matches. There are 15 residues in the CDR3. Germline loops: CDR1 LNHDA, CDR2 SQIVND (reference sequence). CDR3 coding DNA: TGTGCCAGTAGTATGAGAGGACAGGGTGGCTACGAGCAGTACTTC. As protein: CASSMRGQGGYEQYF.

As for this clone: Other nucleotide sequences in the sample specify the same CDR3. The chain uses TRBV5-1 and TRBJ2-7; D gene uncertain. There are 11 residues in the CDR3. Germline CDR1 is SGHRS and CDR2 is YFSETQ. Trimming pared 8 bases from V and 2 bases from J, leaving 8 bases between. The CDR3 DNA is TGCGCCAGTCGAGGAGCCTACGAGCAGTACTTC. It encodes CASRGAYEQYF.

The CDR3 sequence: CASSLGGGSYEQYF. CDR3 DNA: TGTGCCAGTAGTCTGGGAGGGGGCTCCTACGAGCAGTACTTC. The gene calls are TRBV19 and TRBJ2-7; a possible D gene is TRBD2 (7 bases). The CDR3 has 14 amino acids. In germline, CDR1 is LNHDA, CDR2 SQIVND (reference sequence). The V end was cut by 5 bases, the J end by 0 bases, with 11 bases between.

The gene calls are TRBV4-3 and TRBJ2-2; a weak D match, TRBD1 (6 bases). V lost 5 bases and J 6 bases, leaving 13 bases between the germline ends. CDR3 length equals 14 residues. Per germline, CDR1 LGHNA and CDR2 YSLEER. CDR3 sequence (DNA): TGCGCCAGCAGCGAACAGGGTATGCCCGGGGAGCTGTTTTTT. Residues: CASSEQGMPGELFF.

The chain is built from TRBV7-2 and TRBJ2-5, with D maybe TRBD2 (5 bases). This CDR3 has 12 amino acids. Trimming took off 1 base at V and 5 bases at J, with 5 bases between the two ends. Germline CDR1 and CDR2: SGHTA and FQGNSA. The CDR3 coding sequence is TGTGCCAGCAGCTTAGGGAGGGAGACCCAGTACTTC. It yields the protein CASSLGRETQYF.

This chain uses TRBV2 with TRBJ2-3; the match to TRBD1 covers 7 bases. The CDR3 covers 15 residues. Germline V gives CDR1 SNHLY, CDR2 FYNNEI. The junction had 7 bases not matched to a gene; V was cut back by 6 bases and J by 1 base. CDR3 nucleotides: TGTGCCAGCAGAAACCGGGACAGAGGCACAGATACGCAGTATTTT. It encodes CASRNRDRGTDTQYF. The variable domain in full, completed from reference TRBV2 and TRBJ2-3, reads EPEVTQTPSHQVTQMGQEVILRCVPISNHLYFYWYRQILGQKVEFLVSFYNNEISEKSEIFDDQFSVERPDGSNFTLKIRSTKLEDSAMYFCASRNRDRGTDTQYFGPGTRLTVL.

The CDR3 nucleotides are TGTGCCAGTAGTAGCTTACAGGGACGGTATAGCAATCAGCCCCAGCATTTT. The encoded protein is CASSSLQGRYSNQPQHF. This rearrangement joins TRBV19 to TRBJ1-5; a weak D match, TRBD1 (6 bases). CDR1 is LNHDA, CDR2 SQIVND, per germline (reference sequence). Trimming left V 4 bases short and J 0 bases short, with 16 bases between. The CDR3 contains 17 residues.

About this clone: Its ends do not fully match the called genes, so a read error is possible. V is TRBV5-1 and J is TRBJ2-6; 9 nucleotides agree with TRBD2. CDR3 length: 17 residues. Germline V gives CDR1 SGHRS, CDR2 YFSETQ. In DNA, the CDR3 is TGCGCCAGCAGCTTGGAGGCGGGAGGGTCTGGGGCCAACGGCCTGACTTTC. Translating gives CASSLEAGGSGANGLTF.